One and the same sample provided the 15 T cell receptor beta chains below, sequenced in a study of CD8 T cells in ankylosing spondylitis. Findings and limits, study-wide: Characteristic, it appeared, of ankylosing spondylitis blood was a TCR beta motif of about eight highly homologous variants.

TCRdb redid the calling of the 5' RACE reads with MiXCR, one entry per CDR3 protein. The top ten clones hold roughly 0.51% of a sample with 700,000 to 850,000 distinct CDR3 sequences, 12% of them seen once. No antigens are known for them. Sequencing was carried out using blood, either unsorted or a sorted T cell fraction (not recorded which). Receptors originate from a male donor with ankylosing spondylitis.

Only a few counts were recorded for this clonotype. This chain connects TRBV20-1 to TRBJ2-1; D gene ambiguous. The CDR3 has 15 amino acids. Trimming left V 1 base short and J 5 bases short, with 15 bases between. Germline V gene data show CDR1 as DFQATT and CDR2 as SNEGSKA (reference sequence). This CDR3 reads CSARGYPGSDNEQFF. The CDR3 bases are TGCAGTGCTAGAGGGTACCCAGGAAGCGACAATGAGCAGTTCTTC.

The CDR3 nucleotides are TGCAGTGCTTCCAACAGGGATACGCAGTATTTT. This codes for CSASNRDTQYF. J is TRBJ2-3 and V is TRBV20-1; perhaps TRBD1 as D (5 bases). The CDR3 runs 11 residues. The V end was cut by 5 bases, the J end by 6 bases, with 9 bases between. Germline-derived CDR1 and CDR2 are DFQATT and SNEGSKA (reference sequence).

This clonotype was seen more than once but under ten times. The rearrangement joins TRBV4-3 to TRBJ2-1, with TRBD1 matching 11 bases. The CDR3 runs 16 residues. Germline V lookup: CDR1 LGHNA, CDR2 YSLEER. With V trimmed by 2 bases and J by 7 bases, 7 bases remained unmatched. The CDR3: CASSQPGQGARNEQFF. In DNA form, the CDR3 reads TGCGCCAGCAGCCAACCCGGACAGGGGGCTAGGAATGAGCAGTTCTTC.

This chain links TRBV20-1 with TRBJ2-2; D not certain. This CDR3 is built from 14 residues. V dropped 4 bases and J dropped 0 bases, with 9 bases sitting between them. Germline CDR1 is DFQATT and CDR2 is SNEGSKA (reference sequence). Here the CDR3 DNA reads TGCAGTGCTATTCACAGAACGAACACCGGGGAGCTGTTTTTT. It is translated as CSAIHRTNTGELFF.

In its sample, this clonotype was seen a few times. V and J are TRBV20-1 and TRBJ1-1; D is ambiguous. CDR3 length equals 14 residues. Trimming stripped 0 bases from V and 1 base from J, with 9 bases between. Per germline, CDR1 DFQATT and CDR2 SNEGSKA (reference sequence). DNA for the CDR3: TGCAGTGCTAGAGATGACACAGCGAACACTGAAGCTTTCTTT. Protein sequence: CSARDDTANTEAFF.

This clonotype was counted ten times or more. The germline gene is not matched at one end of the junction; a read error may be the cause. V gene TRBV7-7 combines with J gene TRBJ2-2, with D possibly being TRBD2 (6 bases). The CDR3 contains 15 residues. Germline values: CDR1 SSHAT, CDR2 FNYEAQ (reference sequence). CDR3 DNA: TGTGCTAGCAGCTCCTCGGGAGCGAACACCGGGGAGCTGTTTTTT. It translates to CASSSSGANTGELFF.

This clonotype was counted only a few times. The gene calls are TRBV30 and TRBJ2-7; 8 bases map to TRBD2. V trimming: 6 bases; J trimming: 3 bases; junction bases outside the gene matches: 10. From germline, CDR1 is GTSNPN and CDR2 SVGIG (reference sequence). The CDR3 length is 14 residues. The CDR3 DNA reads TGTGCCTGTAGTCCACCGGGACTAGTCTACGAGCAGTACTTC. Translation gives CACSPPGLVYEQYF.

This chain uses TRBV6-1 with TRBJ2-1; TRBD2 might be the D (6 bases). The CDR3 consists of 15 residues. The V gene's germline CDR1 is MNHNS and CDR2 SASEGT. Trimming took off 8 bases at V and 5 bases at J, with 19 bases between the two ends. The CDR3 is CASHSRGTPDNEQFF. The CDR3 nucleotides read TGTGCCAGCCACAGCCGAGGGACTCCTGACAATGAGCAGTTCTTC.

Remarks on this clonotype: A much larger clone lies one base from this, so it may be a read error. The V gene is TRBV5-1, the J gene TRBJ2-1, with 8 bases identical to TRBD2. The V gene's germline CDR1 is SGHRS and CDR2 YFSETQ. Losses at the gene ends were 3 bases for V and 0 bases for J; bases not matched to a gene: 2. This CDR3 contains 15 residues. CDR3 nucleotide sequence: TGCGCCAGCAGCTGGAGCGGGAGCTCCTACAATGAGCAGTTCTTC. Translation gives CASSWSGSSYNEQFF.

This clonotype has more than one count but fewer than ten. The chain joins TRBV11-2 to TRBJ2-1; 10 nucleotides agree with TRBD1. Per germline, CDR1 SGHAT and CDR2 FQNNGV. V gave up 5 bases and J gave up 5 bases; unmatched junction bases: 12. The CDR3 totals 17 residues. CDR3 region: CASSVRPRDRGNNEQFF. CDR3 sequence (DNA): TGTGCCAGCAGCGTGCGCCCCCGGGACAGGGGAAACAATGAGCAGTTCTTC.

Here the CDR3 reads CASSYDQLPGELFF. The CDR3 region has the DNA TGTGCCAGCAGTTACGATCAGTTACCCGGGGAGCTGTTTTTT. The V gene is TRBV6-5, the J gene TRBJ2-2, with D uncertain. V shed 2 bases and J shed 6 bases, with 10 bases lying between them. The CDR3 runs 14 residues. The germline CDR1 and CDR2 sequences are MNHEY and SVGAGI.

Only a few counts were recorded for this clonotype. V usage is TRBV20-1 and J usage is TRBJ2-1, with 9 bases that match TRBD2. V shed 2 bases and J 9 bases; nucleotides not matched to a gene: 8. Looked up from germline, CDR1 is DFQATT and CDR2 is SNEGSKA (reference sequence). This CDR3 is 14 amino acids long. This CDR3 is CSARLAGRMTEQFF. CDR3 DNA sequence: TGCAGTGCTAGACTAGCGGGACGCATGACTGAGCAGTTCTTC.

This clonotype showed up just a few times. The V gene is TRBV11-2, the J gene TRBJ2-3; D ambiguous. There are 15 residues in the CDR3. Germline V gives CDR1 SGHAT, CDR2 FQNNGV. Deletions cut 1 base from V and 0 bases from J, with 8 bases between. The CDR3 sequence: CASSLVDPSTDTQYF. In DNA, the CDR3 is TGTGCCAGCAGCTTAGTTGATCCCAGCACAGATACGCAGTATTTT.

The chain has TRBV29-1 and TRBJ2-7, with 7 bases aligning to TRBD2. The CDR3 sequence is 13 residues long. Per germline, CDR1 SQVTM and CDR2 ANQGSEA. The V gene end was trimmed by 4 bases and the J gene end by 3 bases; junction bases not matched to a gene: 6. This chain's CDR3 is CSVVGGDLYEQYF. Written as DNA, the CDR3 is TGCAGCGTTGTGGGAGGGGACCTCTACGAGCAGTACTTC.

This clonotype occurred many times. The V call is TRBV12-3 or TRBV12-4, the J call TRBJ1-2; D remains ambiguous. The CDR3 spans 14 residues. The V end was cut by 2 bases, the J end by 6 bases, with 13 bases between. CDR3 in DNA: TGTGCCAGCAGTTTAACTGCGGGCTGGAATGGCTACACCTTC. It yields the protein CASSLTAGWNGYTF.